These 9 T cell receptor beta chains share one sample of origin, sequenced in a study of blood T cell repertoires in COVID-19. Assay: immunoSEQ multiplex PCR; the TCRdb copy retains only in-frame clones and omits some. Of just under 80,000 clones listed, 84% are singletons. Input material: peripheral blood. The receptor set was obtained from a human donor in a cohort sampled during active COVID-19.

As DNA, the CDR3 is TGTGCCAGCAGCTTTGAGGGATATGGCTACACCTTC. Amino acids: CASSFEGYGYTF. This rearrangement joins TRBV5-4 to TRBJ1-2; the D is unclear. Germline V lookup: CDR1 SGHNT, CDR2 YYREEE (reference sequence). Trimming pared 2 bases from V and 5 bases from J, leaving 7 bases between. This CDR3 has 12 amino acids.

This chain connects TRBV5-6 to TRBJ1-5, with 7 bases lining up with TRBD1. Germline loops: CDR1 SGHDT, CDR2 YYEEEE. The CDR3 length is 17 residues. Trimming at V came to 4 bases and at J to 4 bases, leaving 14 bases not matched to a gene. The CDR3 loop is CASSLQGEQRLNQPQHF. The CDR3, as DNA: TGTGCCAGCAGCCTTCAGGGGGAACAGAGATTAAATCAGCCCCAGCATTTT.

This clone was counted a single time. The gene calls are TRBV10-3 and TRBJ2-1, with 7 bases that match TRBD2. The V gene's germline CDR1 is ENHRY and CDR2 SYGVKD. This CDR3 comprises 13 residues. Unmatched junction bases numbered 11, after V lost 11 bases and J lost 7 bases. The CDR3 DNA follows: TGTGCCGTAGGGGCGGGAGATGGGAATGAGCAGTTCTTC. It specifies CAVGAGDGNEQFF.

Concerning this clone itself: The junction differs from germline at one of its ends, possibly a read error. This CDR3 reads CATSLGGPSDEQYF. The CDR3 DNA sequence: TGTGCCACCAGCTTGGGGGGGCCCTCCGACGAGCAGTACTTC. The chain is built from TRBV15 and TRBJ2-7; D might be TRBD2 (7 bases). Germline V gene sequence: CDR1 LNHNV, CDR2 YYDKDF (reference sequence). The CDR3 runs 14 residues.

This clone was detected a few times. This chain joins TRBV6-5 and TRBJ1-2; 10 bases align to TRBD1. V shed 7 bases, J shed 0 bases, and the junction held 5 bases outside the gene matches. CDR3 length equals 15 residues. Germline V gene sequence: CDR1 MNHEY, CDR2 SVGAGI. CDR3 amino acids: CASKYGTGANYGYTF. The CDR3 region has the DNA TGTGCCAGCAAATATGGGACAGGGGCTAACTATGGCTACACCTTC.

V is TRBV3-1 (or the pseudogene TRBV3-2) and J is TRBJ2-2; 12 nucleotides align to TRBD2. J gave up 8 bases and V 0 bases, and 10 bases lay outside the gene matches. The germline gives CDR1 LGHDT, CDR2 YNNKEL (reference sequence). The CDR3 extends over 18 amino acids. CDR3 amino acids: CASSQDLASGRVPGELFF. DNA for the CDR3: TGTGCCAGCAGCCAAGATTTGGCTAGCGGGAGGGTTCCGGGGGAGCTGTTTTTT.

The genes are TRBV5-1 and TRBJ2-5; TRBD2 matches 11 bases. This CDR3 is 16 amino acids long. CDR1 and CDR2 (germline): SGHRS, YFSETQ. The J segment lost 3 bases and the V segment lost 5 bases, leaving 9 bases of the junction unmatched. The DNA for the CDR3 is TGCGCCAGCAGACGCCAGGCGACTAGCGGGGAAGAGACCCAGTACTTC. Protein: CASRRQATSGEETQYF. The complete variable domain, with remaining parts taken from reference TRBV5-1 and TRBJ2-5, reads KAGVTQTPRYLIKTRGQQVTLSCSPISGHRSVSWYQQTPGQGLQFLFEYFSETQRNKGNFPGRFSGRQFSNSRSEMNVSTLELGDSALYLCASRRQATSGEETQYFGPGTRLLVL.

The chain links TRBV6-5 to TRBJ2-7; D unresolved. V lost 0 bases and J lost 9, with 6 bases in between. CDR1 is MNHEY and CDR2 is SVGAGI in the germline V gene. The length of the CDR3 is 11 residues. CDR3 loop: CASSYSETQYF. CDR3 bases: TGTGCCAGCAGTTACTCGGAGACGCAGTACTTC.

V gene TRBV5-1 combines with J gene TRBJ2-2; D not resolved. In germline, CDR1 is SGHRS, CDR2 YFSETQ. This CDR3 has 16 amino acids. Trimming took off 0 bases at V and 2 bases at J, with 11 bases between the two ends. CDR3 DNA: TGCGCCAGCAGCTTGGCCGCACAGCTAAACACCGGGGAGCTGTTTTTT. It yields the protein CASSLAAQLNTGELFF.